This T cell receptor beta chain was sequenced in a study of early stage breast cancer tumors. On the study more broadly: Each sample averaged approximately 10-fold read coverage.

This CDR3 region has 14 residues. J was trimmed by 4 bases and V by 5 bases; bases with no gene match: 7. Germline-derived CDR1 and CDR2 are SGHAT and FQNNGV. Profiled with immunoSEQ multiplex PCR; TCRdb holds only in-frame clones, not every one. The sample contains about 51,000 clones, more than 70% of which appear only once. What was sequenced was blood. The V call is TRBV11-2, the J call TRBJ1-1; the match to TRBD1 covers 7 bases. This TCR was recovered from a person aged 40 to 50 with breast cancer. The CDR3 is CASSLQGGRTEAFF. Here the CDR3 DNA reads TGTGCCAGCAGCCTTCAGGGGGGCCGCACTGAAGCTTTCTTT.